The 3 T cell receptor beta chains below all came from one sample that was sequenced in a study of T cell responses to AZD1222 COVID-19 vaccine. Sequenced by immunoSEQ multiplex PCR; TCRdb stores in-frame clones only, minus some. The table lists 120,000 or so clones, roughly 84% of them singletons, with about a quarter in the top ten. The sequencing used peripheral blood, collected 28 days after the second AZD1222 dose. All receptors come from an adult who received the AZD1222 COVID-19 vaccine.

The chain uses TRBV29-1 and TRBJ1-5; the D is unclear. Germline V gene data show CDR1 as SQVTM and CDR2 as ANQGSEA. V lost 4 bases and J 3 bases, leaving 10 bases between the germline ends. This CDR3 has 13 amino acids. The CDR3 reads CSVGPGINQPQHF. In nucleotides, the CDR3 is TGCAGCGTTGGGCCCGGGATCAATCAGCCCCAGCATTTT.

This rearrangement joins TRBV9 to TRBJ2-1; a possible D gene is TRBD2 (6 bases). V lost 5 bases and J lost 5, with 17 bases in between. Germline V gives CDR1 SGDLS, CDR2 YYNGEE. The CDR3 extends over 15 amino acids. CDR3 residues: CASRDPGTENNEQFF. The CDR3 nucleotides read TGTGCCAGCAGGGACCCCGGGACTGAGAACAATGAGCAGTTCTTC.

The CDR3 nucleotides are TGTGCCAGCAGCTCGAAACTCCGGGACAGGACTCACGAGCAGTACTTC. Its protein is CASSSKLRDRTHEQYF. The J gene is TRBJ2-7, the V gene TRBV5-4, with 8 bases aligning to TRBD1. CDR1 and CDR2 from the germline V gene are SGHNT and YYREEE (reference sequence). The CDR3 loop spans 16 amino acids. V was pared by 3 bases and J by 5 bases, with 13 bases of the junction left unmatched.